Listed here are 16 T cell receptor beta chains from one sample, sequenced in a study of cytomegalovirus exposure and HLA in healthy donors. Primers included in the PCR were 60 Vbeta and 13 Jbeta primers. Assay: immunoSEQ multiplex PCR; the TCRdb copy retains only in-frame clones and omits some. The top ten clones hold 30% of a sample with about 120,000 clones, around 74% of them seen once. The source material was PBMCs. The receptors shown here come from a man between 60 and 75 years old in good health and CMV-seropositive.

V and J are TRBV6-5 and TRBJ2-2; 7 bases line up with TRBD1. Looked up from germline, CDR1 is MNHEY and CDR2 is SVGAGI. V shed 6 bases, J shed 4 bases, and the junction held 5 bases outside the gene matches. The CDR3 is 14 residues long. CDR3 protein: CASRSGQSTGELFF. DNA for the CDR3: TGTGCCAGCAGATCGGGACAGAGCACCGGGGAGCTGTTTTTT.

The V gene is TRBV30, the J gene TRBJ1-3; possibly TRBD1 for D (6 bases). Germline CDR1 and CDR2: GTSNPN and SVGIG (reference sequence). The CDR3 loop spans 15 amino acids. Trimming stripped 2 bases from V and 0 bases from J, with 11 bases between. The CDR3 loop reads CAWSRDRYSGNTIYF. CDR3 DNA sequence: TGTGCCTGGAGTCGCGACAGGTACTCTGGAAACACCATATATTTT.

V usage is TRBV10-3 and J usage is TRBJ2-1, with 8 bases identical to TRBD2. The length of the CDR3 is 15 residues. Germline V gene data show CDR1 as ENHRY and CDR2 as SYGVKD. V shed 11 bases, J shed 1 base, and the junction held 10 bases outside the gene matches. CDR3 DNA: TGTGCCTCCCGGGCGAGCGGGAGTTCCTACAATGAGCAGTTCTTC. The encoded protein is CASRASGSSYNEQFF.

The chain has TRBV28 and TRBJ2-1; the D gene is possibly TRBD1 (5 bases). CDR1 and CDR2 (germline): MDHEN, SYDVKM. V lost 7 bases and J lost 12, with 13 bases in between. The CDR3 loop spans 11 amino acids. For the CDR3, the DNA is TGTGCCAGCACCACCGAAGGGGTGCAGTTCTTC. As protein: CASTTEGVQFF.

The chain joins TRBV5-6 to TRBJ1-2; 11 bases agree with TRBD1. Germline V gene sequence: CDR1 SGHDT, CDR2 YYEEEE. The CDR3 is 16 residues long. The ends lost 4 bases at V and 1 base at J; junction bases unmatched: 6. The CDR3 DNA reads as TGTGCCAGCAGCCTAAAGGACAGGGGGCATAACTATGGCTACACCTTC. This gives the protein CASSLKDRGHNYGYTF.

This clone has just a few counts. CDR3 loop: CASSGRLAGGWDTQYF. The CDR3, as DNA: TGTGCCAGCAGCGGCCGACTAGCGGGGGGGTGGGATACGCAGTATTTT. The chain links TRBV9 to TRBJ2-3; 14 bases map to TRBD2. Trimming at V came to 3 bases and at J to 6 bases, leaving 6 bases not matched to a gene. CDR1 SGDLS and CDR2 YYNGEE come from the germline V gene. This CDR3 is 16 amino acids long.

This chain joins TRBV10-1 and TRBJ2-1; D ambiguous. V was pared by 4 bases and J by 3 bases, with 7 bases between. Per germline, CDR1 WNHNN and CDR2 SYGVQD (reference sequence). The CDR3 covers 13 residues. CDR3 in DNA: TGCGCCAGCAGTGGGCACAACTACAATGAGCAGTTCTTC. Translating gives CASSGHNYNEQFF.

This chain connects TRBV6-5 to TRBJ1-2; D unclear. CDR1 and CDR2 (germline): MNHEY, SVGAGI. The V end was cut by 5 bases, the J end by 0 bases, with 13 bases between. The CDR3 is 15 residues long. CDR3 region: CASSTTDGANYGYTF. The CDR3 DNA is TGTGCCAGCAGTACCACCGACGGAGCTAACTATGGCTACACCTTC.

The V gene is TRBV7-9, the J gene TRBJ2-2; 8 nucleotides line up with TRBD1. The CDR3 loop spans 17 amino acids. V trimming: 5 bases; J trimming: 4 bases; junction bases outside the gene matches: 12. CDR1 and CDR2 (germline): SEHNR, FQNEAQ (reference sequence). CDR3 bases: TGTGCCAGCAGCCTACGACCCAAGACAGGGGTCACCGGGGAGCTGTTTTTT. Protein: CASSLRPKTGVTGELFF.

The CDR3, as DNA: TGTGCCAGCAGTTTAGGCCGGGGTGCAACTAATGAAAAACTGTTTTTT. Its translation: CASSLGRGATNEKLFF. The genes are TRBV28 and TRBJ1-4; D is uncertain. The V end was cut by 2 bases, the J end by 0 bases, with 10 bases between. Germline V CDR1 and CDR2: MDHEN, SYDVKM. This CDR3 has 16 amino acids. Full variable domain (remainder filled in from reference TRBV28 and TRBJ1-4): DVKVTQSSRYLVKRTGEKVFLECVQDMDHENMFWYRQDPGLGLRLIYFSYDVKMKEKGDIPEGYSVSREKKERFSLILESASTNQTSMYLCASSLGRGATNEKLFFGSGTQLSVL.

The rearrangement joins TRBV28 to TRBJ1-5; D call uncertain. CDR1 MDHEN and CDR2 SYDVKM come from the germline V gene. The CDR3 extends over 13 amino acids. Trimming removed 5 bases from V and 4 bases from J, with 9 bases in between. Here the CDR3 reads CASSRTGNQPQHF. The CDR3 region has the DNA TGTGCCAGCAGTCGAACGGGGAATCAGCCCCAGCATTTT. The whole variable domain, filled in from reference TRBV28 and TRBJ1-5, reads DVKVTQSSRYLVKRTGEKVFLECVQDMDHENMFWYRQDPGLGLRLIYFSYDVKMKEKGDIPEGYSVSREKKERFSLILESASTNQTSMYLCASSRTGNQPQHFGDGTRLSIL.

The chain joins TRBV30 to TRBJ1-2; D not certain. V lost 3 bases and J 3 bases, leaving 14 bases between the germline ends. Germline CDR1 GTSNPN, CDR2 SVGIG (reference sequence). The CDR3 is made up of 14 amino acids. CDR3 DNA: TGTGCCTGGAGCGAGACATGGTGGGACTATGGCTACACCTTC. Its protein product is CAWSETWWDYGYTF.

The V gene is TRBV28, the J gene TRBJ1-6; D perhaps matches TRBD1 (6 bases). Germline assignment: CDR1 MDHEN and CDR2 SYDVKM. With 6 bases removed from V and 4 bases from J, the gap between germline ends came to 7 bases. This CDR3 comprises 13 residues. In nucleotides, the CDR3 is TGTGCCAGCAGGGACAGTTATAATTCACCCCTCCACTTT. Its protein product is CASRDSYNSPLHF.

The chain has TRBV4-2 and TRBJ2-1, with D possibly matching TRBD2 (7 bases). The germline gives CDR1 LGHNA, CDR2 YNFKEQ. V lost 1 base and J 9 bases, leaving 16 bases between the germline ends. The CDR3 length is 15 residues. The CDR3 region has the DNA TGTGCCAGCAGCCAAGGGGGGCGGGAGCGGGGTGAGCAGTTCTTC. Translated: CASSQGGRERGEQFF.

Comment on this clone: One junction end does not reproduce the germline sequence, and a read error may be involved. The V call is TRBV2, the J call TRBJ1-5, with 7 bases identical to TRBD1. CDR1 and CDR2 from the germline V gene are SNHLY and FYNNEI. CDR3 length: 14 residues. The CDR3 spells CAISEEGRGEPQHF. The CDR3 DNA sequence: TGTGCCATCAGTGAGGAGGGCAGGGGGGAGCCCCAGCATTTT.

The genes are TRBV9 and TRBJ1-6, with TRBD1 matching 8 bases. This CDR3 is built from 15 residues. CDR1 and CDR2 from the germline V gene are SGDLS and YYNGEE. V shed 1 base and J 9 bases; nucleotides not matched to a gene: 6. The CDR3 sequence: CASSVSGGHGSPLHF. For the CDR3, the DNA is TGTGCCAGCAGCGTATCAGGGGGCCACGGTTCACCCCTCCACTTT.